This T cell receptor beta chain stems from a study of blood T cell repertoires in COVID-19. Using immunoSEQ multiplex PCR, the repertoire was profiled, and TCRdb retains in-frame clones only, with some absent. The sample comprises under 300,000 clones, 80% to 85% of which are singletons, and around 3% rests with the top ten. This CDR3 region has 12 residues. CDR1 is SGHDT and CDR2 is YYEEEE in the germline V gene. The V and J ends lost 4 bases and 7 bases respectively, with 11 bases between them. The chain uses TRBV5-6 and TRBJ1-1; D gene ambiguous. This TCR came from a woman aged 55-70 years with active or convalescent COVID-19. The material sequenced was peripheral blood. The CDR3 coding sequence is TGTGCCAGCAGCCTCGGAGCCTTTGAAGCTTTCTTT. Translating it yields CASSLGAFEAFF.